The rows below give T cell receptor beta chains drawn from one sample of a study of cytomegalovirus exposure and HLA in healthy donors. Profiling relied on immunoSEQ multiplex PCR, and the TCRdb table lists in-frame clones only, not all of them. This sample carries some 42,000 clones, with 1% to 1.5% going to the ten biggest clones. The specimen was PBMCs. These receptor sequences come from a man aged 25 to 40 in good health and CMV-seronegative. The CDR3 runs from the conserved cysteine through the conserved F or W. Fields, in order: V gene, J gene, D gene, CDR3 DNA, CDR3 protein. D genes are given only for firm matches.

>TRBV5-1|TRBJ1-1|TRBD1
TGCGCCAGCAGCAGGACAGGTTCGGGGGAAGCTTTCTTT
CASSRTGSGEAFF
>TRBV4-3|TRBJ2-1|TRBD1
TGCGCCAGCAGCCAGGGTGGGGGGACAGGGGGCCATGAGCAGTTCTTC
CASSQGGGTGGHEQFF
>TRBV9|TRBJ2-3|NA
TGTGCCAGCAGCGTAGAACCAGGGCCCACAGATACGCAGTATTTT
CASSVEPGPTDTQYF
>TRBV7-9|TRBJ2-3|NA
TGTGCCAGCAGCTTATCGGCGGAAGATACGCAGTATTTT
CASSLSAEDTQYF
>TRBV6-5|TRBJ2-7|TRBD1
TGTGCCAGCAGTTACAGCCGGGACAGGGCCCACGAGCAGTACTTC
CASSYSRDRAHEQYF
>TRBV4-3|TRBJ1-4|TRBD1
TGCGCCAGCAGCCAAGCAGGGGGCCGTGAAAAACTGTTTTTT
CASSQAGGREKLFF
>TRBV10-3|TRBJ2-3|TRBD1
TGTGCCATCAGTGGGCCCGGGACAGGATACACAGATACGCAGTATTTT
CAISGPGTGYTDTQYF
>TRBV7-9|TRBJ2-3|TRBD2
TGTGCTGGACTAGCGGGAGGGAATACGCAGTATTTT
CAGLAGGNTQYF
>TRBV7-9|TRBJ1-1|NA
TGTGCCAGCAGCTTAATGGGGCCTGAAGCTTTCTTT
CASSLMGPEAFF
>TRBV2|TRBJ1-6|NA
TGTGCCAGCAGTGAATTGTCCAGCGATTCACCCCTCCACTTT
CASSELSSDSPLHF
>TRBV30|TRBJ2-1|NA
TGTGCCTGGAGTGTGACCGGGAGAGAAGGTGAGCAGTTCTTC
CAWSVTGREGEQFF
>TRBV7-9|TRBJ2-7|TRBD1
TGTGCCAGCAGCTTAGGGGACAGGGACGAGCAGTACTTC
CASSLGDRDEQYF
>TRBV6-1|TRBJ2-5|NA
TGTGCCGAGGCTCCTAACGAGACCCAGTACTTC
CAEAPNETQYF
>TRBV25-1|TRBJ1-6|TRBD1
TGTGCCAGCAGTGAATACGGGGGATCAGGGGGCCGTAATTCACCCCTCCACTTT
CASSEYGGSGGRNSPLHF
>TRBV5-1|TRBJ2-7|TRBD2
TGCGCCAGCAGCCCCCCAGCGGCGGGAGCAGGCGAGCAGTCCTTC
CASSPPAAGAGEQSF